This entry concerns a single TCR beta chain. In Seattle, patients joined the study during active infection and were tracked longitudinally. This CDR3 spans 19 amino acids. From germline, CDR1 is SGHVS and CDR2 FQNEAQ. The ends lost 2 bases at V and 5 bases at J; junction bases unmatched: 10. The record originates from a study of blood T cell repertoires in COVID-19. The overall study: The origin of the acute and convalescent COVID-19 samples was the United States, Italy and Spain. T cells, B-cell-depleted T cells, or PBMCs provided the cDNA or gDNA that served as material.

Original data processing: Nucleated cell counts were estimated from reference gene primer amplification. Data came from immunoSEQ multiplex PCR; TCRdb stores just in-frame clones and leaves some out. Clonal size and the V and J genes are those of that table, whereas D and trimming came from the DNA. The sample holds 150,000 to 200,000 clones, 82% seen once. The sequence came from a woman aged 60 to 75 with COVID-19, enrolled during active disease. Specimen: peripheral blood. V and J are TRBV7-8 and TRBJ2-2, with TRBD2 matching 14 bases. CDR3 region: CASSLPGTSGRYWTGELFF. The CDR3, as DNA: TGTGCCAGCAGCTTACCTGGGACTAGCGGGAGATATTGGACCGGGGAGCTGTTTTTT.